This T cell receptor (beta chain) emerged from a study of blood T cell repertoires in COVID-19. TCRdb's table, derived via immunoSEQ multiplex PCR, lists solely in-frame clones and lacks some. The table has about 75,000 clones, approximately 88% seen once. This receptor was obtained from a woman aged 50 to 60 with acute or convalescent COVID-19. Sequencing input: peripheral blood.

CDR3 in DNA: TGTGCCAGCAGCCAAGACAGCGTCTATGGCTACACCTTC. This translates into CASSQDSVYGYTF. The chain carries TRBV4-2 and TRBJ1-2; no clear D gene. From germline, CDR1 is LGHNA and CDR2 YNFKEQ. The CDR3 covers 13 residues. V shed 0 bases and J shed 4 bases, with 6 bases lying between them.